This T cell receptor beta chain is from a study of blood T cell repertoires in COVID-19 (dated by TCRdb to 2020 to 2021). Describing the broader study: The collaborator samples originated in the United States, Italy and Spain and spanned the acute and convalescent phases of COVID-19. The samples were drawn from two sources: the first 160 participants of the ongoing ImmuneRACE study, and 950 to 1,500 subjects contributed by 6 global collaborators. A de-identified subject ID, COVID-19 status, age in years and sex were almost always included in the sample metadata. HLA class I and class II types, where available, came from metadata supplied by the sample provider rather than from assay-based typing. The repertoires were released in a freely available public database intended as a resource for research on the immune response to SARS-CoV-2. Deeply sampled blood TCRbeta repertoires from subjects exposed to, actively infected with, or recovered from COVID-19 were included in the dataset. The material from the prospective study consisted of cDNA or gDNA derived from T cells, B-cell-depleted T cells, or PBMCs.

As concerns this clone: Its antigen has not been determined. One base away there is no much larger clone; base qualities are not given.

The study at large found these results: Clinical and demographic metadata were provided uncurated, with the amount varying by source and participant.

In the prospective study, participants were about 18 to 90 years old, resided in 24 geographic areas of the United States, and were enrolled through a virtual design. Cohort assignment in the prospective study relied on participant-reported clinical history from a screening survey and a study questionnaire. In the prospective study, whole blood, serum and a nasopharyngeal or oropharyngeal swab were collected from each participant by mobile phlebotomists. Over a roughly 2-month period, participants in the prospective study had the option of providing additional blood draws and questionnaires. Blood samples from the prospective study were shipped frozen or at room temperature prior to DNA extraction. TCRbeta CDR3 regions were amplified from genomic DNA by means of the immunoSEQ Assay, a bias-controlled multiplex PCR. Processing in the source paper ran as follows. Nucleated cell counts per sample were estimated from amplification of reference gene primers within the assay. To quantify the absolute abundance of each unique TCRbeta CDR3 rearrangement, sequence reads were collapsed and filtered. For each sample, productive Simpson clonality was calculated by taking the square root of Simpson's diversity index across productive rearrangements. TCRdb mirrors the immuneACCESS table, restricted to in-frame sequences. Some clones are absent from its copies; in checked studies, under half trace to an unresolved V gene, and the reason for the others is unknown. For V, J and clone size, that table is used; D and trimming come from the DNA. Recorded for this sample are under 200,000 clones; 86% of them occurred a single time. Around 6% of the sample goes to the ten largest clones.

Sequences MNHEY (CDR1) and SVGAGI (CDR2) are obtained from the germline V gene. V is clipped by 6 bases and J by 8 bases, and the sequence between their germline boundaries is 17 bases long. Inclusive of the bounding cysteine and phenylalanine, the CDR3 is 14 residues long. Only CDR3 DNA remains: 42 bases, in frame from the first base. This receptor chain uses TRBV6-5 and TRBJ2-4; TRBD1 could be the D gene, as 6 bases match. Sequenced: PBMCs or T cells enriched from blood (not recorded which). This clonotype originated in a man aged 40-49 years with acute COVID-19. The CDR3 sequence is CASSRIRGLDIQYF. The DNA is as follows: TGTGCCAGCAGCCGAATCAGGGGTCTTGACATTCAGTACTTC.